Shown below are 18 T cell receptor beta chains from a single sample sequenced in a study of T cell changes during pregnancy in multiple sclerosis. TCRdb's table, derived via immunoSEQ multiplex PCR, lists solely in-frame clones and lacks some. This table holds around 33,000 clones, 85% to 90% found once. Sequenced material: CD8+ T cells from peripheral blood mononuclear cells, taken before pregnancy. Every receptor here comes from a female donor with multiple sclerosis, enrolled in a pregnancy study.

This sequence joins TRBV5-1 and TRBJ1-3, with no clear D. Germline CDR1 SGHRS, CDR2 YFSETQ. The CDR3 totals 15 residues. V was trimmed by 3 bases and J by 0 bases, leaving 10 bases between them. This CDR3 is CASSSSLSSGNTIYF. CDR3 DNA sequence: TGCGCCAGCAGCTCGTCACTGAGCTCTGGAAACACCATATATTTT.

The V call is TRBV15, the J call TRBJ2-7, with D maybe TRBD1 (6 bases). This CDR3 spans 15 amino acids. Germline CDR1 reads LNHNV; CDR2 reads YYDKDF (reference sequence). The ends were cut back, 4 bases at V and 0 bases at J, with 13 bases in the middle. In DNA, the CDR3 is TGTGCCACCAGCACAACAGGGCTTAGCTCCTACGAGCAGTACTTC. Its protein is CATSTTGLSSYEQYF. Complete variable domain (other parts from reference TRBV15 and TRBJ2-7): DAMVIQNPRYQVTQFGKPVTLSCSQTLNHNVMYWYQQKSSQAPKLLFHYYDKDFNNEADTPDNFQSRRPNTSFCFLDIRSPGLGDTAMYLCATSTTGLSSYEQYFGPGTRLTVT.

The gene calls are TRBV11-2 and TRBJ1-1; maybe TRBD1 (5 bases). Germline CDR1 reads SGHAT; CDR2 reads FQNNGV. The V end was cut by 5 bases, the J end by 1 base, with 14 bases between. The CDR3 totals 15 residues. DNA for the CDR3: TGTGCCAGCAGCAACTTACAGGAGAGGAACACTGAAGCTTTCTTT. Translation: CASSNLQERNTEAFF.

This clone has a single count. The V call is TRBV7-9, the J call TRBJ2-4, with a tentative D call TRBD2 (5 bases). Trimming left V 4 bases short and J 9 bases short, with 16 bases between. The CDR3 has 14 amino acids. The germline V gene encodes CDR1 SEHNR and CDR2 FQNEAQ (reference sequence). CDR3 sequence reads: CASSSNLGRGIQYF. The CDR3 nucleotides read TGTGCCAGCAGCTCGAATCTAGGTCGGGGCATTCAGTACTTC. The whole variable domain, remainder taken from reference TRBV7-9 and TRBJ2-4, is DTGVSQNPRHKITKRGQNVTFRCDPISEHNRLYWYRQTLGQGPEFLTYFQNEAQLEKSRLLSDRFSAERPKGSFSTLEIQRTEQGDSAMYLCASSSNLGRGIQYFGAGTRLSVL.

The CDR3 protein is CASSDGTGGTGELFF. For the CDR3, the DNA is TGTGCCAGCAGTGACGGGACAGGGGGCACCGGGGAGCTGTTTTTT. The J gene is TRBJ2-2, the V gene TRBV6-4; 11 bases are a match to TRBD1. Trimming cost V 2 bases and J 4 bases; bases outside gene matches: 0. CDR3 size: 15 residues. Per germline, CDR1 MRHNA and CDR2 SNTAGT.

This clone appeared a single time. The CDR3 coding sequence is TGTGCCAGCAGAACCGGGACAGGCGGCAACCTACGGGAAAAACTGTTTTTT. Its translation: CASRTGTGGNLREKLFF. The V and J genes are TRBV11-2 and TRBJ1-4, with 8 bases aligning to TRBD1. V was pared by 6 bases and J by 8 bases, with 17 bases of the junction left unmatched. Looked up from germline, CDR1 is SGHAT and CDR2 is FQNNGV. This CDR3 is 17 amino acids long.

The rearrangement joins TRBV10-3 to TRBJ1-2; 10 bases line up with TRBD1. V trimming: 6 bases; J trimming: 5 bases; junction bases outside the gene matches: 21. Germline V gives CDR1 ENHRY, CDR2 SYGVKD. The CDR3 has 19 residues. The chain's CDR3 is CAISTGTGVEIPPFYGYTF. The CDR3 nucleotides read TGTGCCATCAGCACCGGGACAGGGGTAGAGATTCCCCCCTTTTATGGCTACACCTTC.

CDR3 residues: CASSAAPDSPIYF. The CDR3 nucleotides read TGCGCCAGCAGCGCCGCCCCAGACTCGCCCATATATTTT. This chain uses TRBV5-1 with TRBJ1-3; no definite D call. V was clipped by 4 bases and J by 11 bases, with 16 bases between them. CDR1 and CDR2 from the germline V gene are SGHRS and YFSETQ. CDR3 length: 13 residues.

The J gene is TRBJ1-2, the V gene TRBV30; perhaps TRBD1 as D (5 bases). The V end lost 0 bases, the J end lost 7 bases, and 12 bases lay between the germline ends. Germline loops: CDR1 GTSNPN, CDR2 SVGIG (reference sequence). CDR3 size: 13 residues. The DNA for the CDR3 is TGTGCCTGGAGTGTTTCGGGGGAGGGTGGCTACACCTTC. Translation gives CAWSVSGEGGYTF.

This chain connects TRBV4-1 to TRBJ2-4; 7 bases line up with TRBD2. Germline V CDR1 and CDR2: MGHRA, YSYEKL. The CDR3 has 15 amino acids. Unmatched junction bases numbered 5, after V lost 1 base and J lost 5 bases. In DNA form, the CDR3 reads TGCGCCAGCAGCCAAGCAGCGGGGCTGGAAAACATTCAGTACTTC. Encoded protein: CASSQAAGLENIQYF.

This chain links TRBV27 with TRBJ2-1; D perhaps matches TRBD2 (5 bases). Germline lookup yields CDR1 MNHEY and CDR2 SMNVEV (reference sequence). Trimming took off 1 base at V and 6 bases at J, with 7 bases between the two ends. This CDR3 region has 13 residues. Here the CDR3 reads CASSLYLANEQFF. In nucleotides, the CDR3 is TGTGCCAGCAGTTTATACCTAGCCAATGAGCAGTTCTTC.

This chain links TRBV27 with TRBJ1-1; no reliable D call. There are 14 residues in the CDR3. CDR1 and CDR2 from the germline V gene are MNHEY and SMNVEV (reference sequence). V gave up 3 bases and J gave up 1 base, with 9 bases separating them. CDR3 DNA: TGTGCCAGCAGTTTCGTCGGAGGGAACACTGAAGCTTTCTTT. Its protein is CASSFVGGNTEAFF.

V usage is TRBV4-3 and J usage is TRBJ2-7; 7 nucleotides align to TRBD1. With 1 base clipped from V and 3 bases from J, the junction kept 6 bases outside the gene matches. The CDR3 sequence is 15 residues long. Germline V lookup: CDR1 LGHNA, CDR2 YSLEER. CDR3 coding DNA: TGCGCCAGCAGCCAAGGGGACAGAGGTAACTACGAGCAGTACTTC. Its translation is CASSQGDRGNYEQYF.

The rearrangement uses TRBV19 and TRBJ1-5; 9 nucleotides match TRBD1. The trim removed 7 bases at V and 5 bases at J, leaving 3 bases unmatched. CDR3 length: 13 amino acids. The germline gives CDR1 LNHDA, CDR2 SQIVND (reference sequence). CDR3 in amino acids: CASMGQGYQPQHF. The CDR3 region has the DNA TGTGCCAGTATGGGACAGGGATATCAGCCCCAGCATTTT.

The genes are TRBV6-4 and TRBJ2-2; maybe TRBD2 (6 bases). The CDR3 is made up of 15 amino acids. The V end lost 3 bases, the J end lost 6 bases, and 14 bases lay between the germline ends. CDR1 MRHNA and CDR2 SNTAGT come from the germline V gene. The CDR3 here is CASSDEGGAAGELFF. The DNA for the CDR3 is TGTGCCAGCAGTGATGAGGGAGGTGCCGCCGGGGAGCTGTTTTTT.

The V and J genes are TRBV6-6 and TRBJ2-7, with D perhaps TRBD1 (6 bases). This CDR3 contains 15 residues. The germline gives CDR1 MNHNY, CDR2 SVGAGI (reference sequence). V was clipped by 4 bases and J by 2 bases, with 15 bases between them. The CDR3, as DNA: TGTGCCAGCAGTTCTTGGGACACCACGACCTACGAGCAGTACTTC. Amino acids: CASSSWDTTTYEQYF.

The count of this clone is one. This chain uses TRBV4-2 with TRBJ2-1; 10 bases align to TRBD2. Germline lookup yields CDR1 LGHNA and CDR2 YNFKEQ. The CDR3 length is 14 residues. Germline trimming cut 3 bases from V and 7 bases from J; bases unmatched to any gene: 3. CDR3 bases: TGTGCCAGCAGCCAGCGGACTAGCGGTAATGAGCAGTTCTTC. This sequence encodes CASSQRTSGNEQFF.

This clone was observed a handful of times. This chain joins TRBV19 and TRBJ2-5; D perhaps matches TRBD1 (7 bases). The V end lost 10 bases, the J end lost 5 bases, and 23 bases lay between the germline ends. This CDR3 is 15 amino acids long. CDR1 is LNHDA, CDR2 SQIVND, per germline (reference sequence). CDR3: CATQGGGKRGETQYF. The CDR3 nucleotides are TGTGCCACCCAGGGGGGTGGCAAAAGGGGGGAGACCCAGTACTTC.